This T cell receptor beta chain was observed in a study of CXCR3-negative and CXCR3-positive naive CD8 T cells. Study-level findings and limits: Against CXCR3-negative naive cells, CXCR3-positive naive cells showed more hydrophobic TRB CDR3s.

A CD45RO-CCR7+CD27+CD95- profile was what naive CD8+ T cells displayed. Libraries were UMI-labeled 5' RACE TRB cDNA. Reprocessing the 5' RACE reads, TCRdb reports a single entry for every CDR3 protein and omits DNA. Its clone listing holds 150,000 to 180,000 distinct CDR3 sequences. Germline CDR1 and CDR2: MDHEN and SYDVKM. This CDR3 region has 15 residues. A note on this clonotype: Its target is unknown.

The clonotype originates from a human donor in good health. Some clones in this sample may be carry-over from other donors' samples. The chain couples TRBV28 to TRBJ1-6; there is no DNA to check the TCRdb D call of TRBD1. Material: naive CXCR3+ CD8+ T cells from blood. The sample's subset: CD45RO-CCR7+CD27+CD95- naive CD8+ T cells expressing CXCR3 (TNR3+). The CDR3: CASSWEGQPNSPLHF.